This T cell receptor beta chain derives from a study of blood T cell repertoires in COVID-19. The V gene end was trimmed by 6 bases and the J gene end by 4 bases; junction bases not matched to a gene: 11. Germline V gene sequence: CDR1 ENHRY, CDR2 SYGVKD. The CDR3 consists of 16 residues. There are many counts of this clone. Generated by immunoSEQ multiplex PCR, the TCRdb table keeps only in-frame clones and is missing some. This sample has 140,000 to 150,000 clones, with roughly 80% found just once. The specimen was peripheral blood. The rearrangement links TRBV10-3 to TRBJ2-2, with TRBD1 identical over 7 bases. This receptor was identified in a man in his fifties or sixties with acute or convalescent COVID-19. The CDR3 nucleotides are TGTGCCATCAGAATGGGACAGTCGACGGGCACCGGGGAGCTGTTTTTT. Amino acids: CAIRMGQSTGTGELFF.